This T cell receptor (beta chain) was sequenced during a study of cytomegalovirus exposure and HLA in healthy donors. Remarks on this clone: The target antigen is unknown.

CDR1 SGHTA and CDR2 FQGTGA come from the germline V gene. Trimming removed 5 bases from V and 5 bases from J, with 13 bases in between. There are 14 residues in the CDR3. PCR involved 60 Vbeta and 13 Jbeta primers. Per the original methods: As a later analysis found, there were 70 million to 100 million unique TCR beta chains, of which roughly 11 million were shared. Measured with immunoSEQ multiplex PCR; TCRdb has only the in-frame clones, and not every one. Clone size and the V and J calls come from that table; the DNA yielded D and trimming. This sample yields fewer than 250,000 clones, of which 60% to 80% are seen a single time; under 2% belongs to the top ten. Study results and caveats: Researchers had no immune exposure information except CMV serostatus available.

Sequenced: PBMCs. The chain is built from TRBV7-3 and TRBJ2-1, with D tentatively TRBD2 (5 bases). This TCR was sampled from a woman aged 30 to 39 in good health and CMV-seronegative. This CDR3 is CASSPQAGNNEQFF. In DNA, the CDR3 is TGTGCCAGCAGCCCTCAGGCCGGGAACAATGAGCAGTTCTTC.